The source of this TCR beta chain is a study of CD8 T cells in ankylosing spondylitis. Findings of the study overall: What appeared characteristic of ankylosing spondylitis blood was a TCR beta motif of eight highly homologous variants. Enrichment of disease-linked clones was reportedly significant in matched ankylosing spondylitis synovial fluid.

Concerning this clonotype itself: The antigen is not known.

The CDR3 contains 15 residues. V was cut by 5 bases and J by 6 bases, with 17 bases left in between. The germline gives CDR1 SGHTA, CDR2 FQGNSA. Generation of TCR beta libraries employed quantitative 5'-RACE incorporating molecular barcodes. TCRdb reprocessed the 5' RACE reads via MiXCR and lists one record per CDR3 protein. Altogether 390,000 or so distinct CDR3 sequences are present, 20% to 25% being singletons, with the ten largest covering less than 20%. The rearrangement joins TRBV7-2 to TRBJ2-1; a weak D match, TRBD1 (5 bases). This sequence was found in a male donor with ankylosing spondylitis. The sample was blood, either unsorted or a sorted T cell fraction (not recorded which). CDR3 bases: TGTGCCAGCAGCCCAGACAGTCAGGTGGCCAATGAGCAGTTCTTC. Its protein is CASSPDSQVANEQFF.